These 31 T cell receptor beta chains were sequenced from one sample in a study of spatial heterogeneity in lung cancer. TCRdb reprocessed the 5' RACE reads with MiXCR, giving one entry per CDR3 protein. Of about 27,000 distinct CDR3 sequences listed, roughly 5.4% were seen once; the top ten hold approximately 24%. Time point indicated: blood at routine non-recurrence follow-up after resection. The sequencing used PBMCs, collected at follow-up. Receptor source: a female donor with early-stage non-small cell lung cancer.

This clonotype was detected many times. The chain couples TRBV20-1 to TRBJ2-2; TRBD2 is a possible D gene (5 bases). V was clipped by 4 bases and J by 8 bases, with 14 bases between them. CDR3 size: 13 residues. CDR1 is DFQATT, CDR2 SNEGSKA, per germline (reference sequence). The CDR3 bases are TGCAGTGCTAAATTCAGACGGGGAGGGGAGCTGTTTTTT. Protein sequence: CSAKFRRGGELFF.

This clonotype was counted ten times or more. The chain couples TRBV18 to TRBJ2-7; D gene ambiguous. The CDR3 consists of 14 residues. CDR1 and CDR2 (germline): KGHSH, LQKENI. Trimming pared 1 base from V and 3 bases from J, leaving 10 bases between. CDR3 in DNA: TGTGCCAGCTCACCACAGCAAGGGTTCTACGAGCAGTACTTC. Amino acid sequence: CASSPQQGFYEQYF.

This clonotype has a handful of counts. This chain uses TRBV5-5 with TRBJ2-1; TRBD2 matches 10 bases. The length of the CDR3 is 16 residues. The V segment lost 5 bases and the J segment 1 base; nucleotides outside the gene matches: 6. CDR1 SGHKS and CDR2 YYEKEE come from the germline V gene (reference sequence). DNA of the CDR3: TGTGCCAGCAGTTCCAGCGGGAGGGCGTCCTACAATGAGCAGTTCTTC. It yields the protein CASSSSGRASYNEQFF.

This clonotype was counted many times. The J gene is TRBJ1-5, the V gene TRBV28; 7 positions agree with TRBD1. The CDR3 length is 14 residues. Germline loops: CDR1 MDHEN, CDR2 SYDVKM. Losses at the gene ends were 9 bases for V and 2 bases for J; bases not matched to a gene: 7. CDR3 nucleotides: TGTGCCAGTCGGGAGGGGGCGGGCAATCAGCCCCAGCATTTT. Translation gives CASREGAGNQPQHF.

There are many counts of this clonotype. The gene calls are TRBV28 and TRBJ2-2; D remains ambiguous. This CDR3 contains 11 residues. V lost 4 bases, J lost 6 bases, and 3 bases lay in between. Germline CDR1 and CDR2: MDHEN and SYDVKM. In nucleotides, the CDR3 is TGTGCCAGCAGTTCACCCGGGGAGCTGTTTTTT. Its translation is CASSSPGELFF.

This clonotype was counted at least ten times. This chain links TRBV5-1 with TRBJ1-1; D is perhaps TRBD1 (5 bases). The germline V and J ends were trimmed by 4 bases and 1 base, with 8 bases remaining between them. This CDR3 is built from 13 residues. CDR1 is SGHRS and CDR2 is YFSETQ in the germline V gene. This CDR3 reads CASSVTGNTEAFF. CDR3 bases: TGCGCCAGCAGCGTTACAGGGAACACTGAAGCTTTCTTT.

This clonotype has a count of ten or more. The gene calls are TRBV6-2 or TRBV6-3 and TRBJ1-2; D gene unclear. V was shortened by 2 bases and J by 2 bases, with 15 bases between the two germline ends. This CDR3 region has 16 residues. Germline V gene sequence: CDR1 MNHEY, CDR2 SVGEGT. The CDR3 spells CASSYLPRNGNYGYTF. Here the CDR3 DNA reads TGTGCCAGCAGTTACCTGCCCAGGAATGGAAACTATGGCTACACCTTC.

This clonotype has at least ten counts. The chain joins TRBV7-2 to TRBJ2-2, with 15 bases identical to TRBD2. After removal of 4 bases from V and 5 bases from J, the junction contained 8 bases not matched to a gene. Germline CDR1 is SGHTA and CDR2 is FQGNSA. This CDR3 spans 18 amino acids. This chain's CDR3 is CASSSRTSGGARTGELFF. CDR3 DNA: TGTGCCAGCAGCTCTCGGACTAGCGGGGGGGCCCGGACCGGGGAGCTGTTTTTT.

V usage is TRBV7-2 and J usage is TRBJ2-1, with a possible D match to TRBD2 (5 bases). Looked up from germline, CDR1 is SGHTA and CDR2 is FQGNSA. The V gene lost 5 bases and the J gene lost 10 bases, with 15 bases spanning the gap. This CDR3 contains 13 residues. CDR3 coding DNA: TGTGCCAGCAGCCCCTGGGGAGCTAGCGAGCAGTTCTTC. Translating it yields CASSPWGASEQFF.

This clonotype was seen many times. The V gene is TRBV3-1, the J gene TRBJ2-1; tentative D call: TRBD2 (6 bases). V was shortened by 0 bases and J by 0 bases, with 15 bases between the two germline ends. Looked up from germline, CDR1 is LGHDT and CDR2 is YNNKEL (reference sequence). The CDR3 runs to 18 residues. Here the CDR3 reads CASSQDPFSGDSYNEQFF. The CDR3 DNA reads TGTGCCAGCAGCCAAGATCCCTTTTCGGGAGACTCCTACAATGAGCAGTTCTTC.

This clonotype was counted at least ten times. The chain carries TRBV20-1 and TRBJ1-5; possible D gene TRBD1, 5 bases. V lost 3 bases and J 0 bases, leaving 18 bases between the germline ends. CDR1 is DFQATT and CDR2 is SNEGSKA in the germline V gene (reference sequence). The CDR3 sequence is 17 residues long. CDR3 protein: CSARAGLSSHSNQPQHF. CDR3 bases: TGCAGTGCTAGGGCAGGGCTATCCTCCCATAGCAATCAGCCCCAGCATTTT.

This chain links TRBV7-2 with TRBJ2-1; TRBD2 is a possible D gene (6 bases). Trimming took off 4 bases at V and 0 bases at J, with 13 bases between the two ends. The CDR3 spans 16 residues. Germline loops: CDR1 SGHTA, CDR2 FQGNSA. In DNA form, the CDR3 reads TGTGCCAGCAGCTCAGGGACTTTCGACTCCTACAATGAGCAGTTCTTC. It yields the protein CASSSGTFDSYNEQFF.

This clonotype was observed at least ten times. The chain recombines TRBV6-2 or TRBV6-3 with TRBJ1-5, with D uncertain. V lost 7 bases, J lost 2 bases, and 18 bases lay in between. The germline V gene encodes CDR1 MNHEY and CDR2 SVGEGT. CDR3 length: 16 residues. The CDR3 sequence is CASNSRLRTGNQPQHF. Written as DNA, the CDR3 is TGTGCCAGCAATTCGAGGCTTAGGACGGGCAATCAGCCCCAGCATTTT.

This clonotype was seen ten or more times. The gene calls are TRBV10-3 and TRBJ2-5; TRBD2 matches at 7 bases. There are 12 residues in the CDR3. Germline V CDR1 and CDR2: ENHRY, SYGVKD. V lost 8 bases, J lost 2 bases, and 2 bases stayed unmatched. The CDR3 sequence is CAIGGEQETQYF. The CDR3 DNA is TGTGCCATCGGGGGGGAACAAGAGACCCAGTACTTC.

The chain couples TRBV5-5 to TRBJ2-3, with D tentatively TRBD1 or TRBD2 (5 bases each). Germline CDR1 and CDR2: SGHKS and YYEKEE (reference sequence). The V gene lost 4 bases and the J gene lost 0 bases, with 15 bases spanning the gap. CDR3 length: 16 amino acids. The CDR3 loop is CASSRDASTSTDTQYF. CDR3 DNA sequence: TGTGCCAGCAGCAGGGACGCCTCCACTAGCACAGATACGCAGTATTTT.

In this sample, this clonotype turned up many times. This CDR3 reads CASSFPKGANYGYTF. CDR3 sequence (DNA): TGTGCCAGCAGTTTTCCCAAGGGTGCTAACTATGGCTACACCTTC. The J gene is TRBJ1-2, the V gene TRBV28; D unresolved. CDR3 length: 15 residues. In germline, CDR1 is MDHEN, CDR2 SYDVKM. V dropped 3 bases and J dropped 0 bases, with 11 bases sitting between them.

This clonotype was seen ten or more times. The J gene is TRBJ2-5, the V gene TRBV3-1, with D uncertain. This CDR3 has 14 amino acids. V gave up 0 bases and J gave up 3 bases, with 8 bases separating them. The germline CDR1 and CDR2 sequences are LGHDT and YNNKEL (reference sequence). The CDR3 sequence: CASSQDPGEETQYF. In DNA form, the CDR3 reads TGTGCCAGCAGCCAAGATCCTGGCGAAGAGACCCAGTACTTC.

Ten or more counts support this clonotype. The chain combines TRBV29-1 with TRBJ2-7; TRBD1 aligns across 7 bases. V trimming: 6 bases; J trimming: 1 base; junction bases outside the gene matches: 9. This CDR3 has 14 amino acids. The germline gives CDR1 SQVTM, CDR2 ANQGSEA. The CDR3 sequence: CSVIPGQRSYEQYF. The DNA of the CDR3 is TGCAGCGTCATTCCGGGACAGCGATCCTACGAGCAGTACTTC.

This clonotype was counted ten times or more. This rearrangement joins TRBV18 to TRBJ2-5; the D gene is possibly TRBD1 (5 bases). Germline CDR1 and CDR2: KGHSH and LQKENI. With 4 bases removed from V and 1 base from J, the gap between germline ends came to 7 bases. The CDR3 spans 13 residues. The CDR3 protein is CASSQGSQETQYF. CDR3 nucleotides: TGTGCCAGCTCACAGGGGTCCCAAGAGACCCAGTACTTC.

In this sample, this clonotype turned up many times. An end of the junction does not agree with germline; a read error may underlie this. The chain couples TRBV28 to TRBJ2-7; D perhaps matches TRBD2 (6 bases). Germline loops: CDR1 MDHEN, CDR2 SYDVKM. The CDR3 spans 12 residues. The CDR3 loop reads CASSPPRGSNAF. The CDR3 DNA sequence: TGTGCCAGCAGTCCCCCGCGGGGAAGTAATGCCTTC.

This clonotype was observed many times. The genes are TRBV12-3 or TRBV12-4 and TRBJ2-2; 10 bases align to TRBD2. Trimming at V came to 6 bases and at J to 6 bases, leaving 10 bases not matched to a gene. The length of the CDR3 is 16 residues. CDR3 in amino acids: CASSLSGGPRAGELFF. The CDR3 nucleotides read TGTGCCAGCAGCCTTAGCGGGGGGCCCCGGGCCGGGGAGCTGTTTTTT.

This clonotype appeared a few times. The V call is TRBV20-1, the J call TRBJ1-3, with D perhaps matching TRBD1 (5 bases). Germline loops: CDR1 DFQATT, CDR2 SNEGSKA (reference sequence). V was trimmed by 1 base and J by 0 bases, leaving 10 bases between them. CDR3 length: 15 residues. CDR3 sequence reads: CSARGGVYSGNTIYF. Written as DNA, the CDR3 is TGCAGTGCTAGAGGGGGGGTCTACTCTGGAAACACCATATATTTT.

The CDR3 spells CASSFLEDEQYF. CDR3 coding DNA: TGTGCCAGCAGCTTTTTGGAGGACGAGCAGTACTTC. The rearrangement joins TRBV7-9 to TRBJ2-7; D possibly corresponds to TRBD2 (5 bases). V was cut by 3 bases and J by 5 bases, with 8 bases left in between. Germline assignment: CDR1 SEHNR and CDR2 FQNEAQ (reference sequence). This CDR3 region has 12 residues.

This clonotype was counted many times. The chain carries TRBV7-8 and TRBJ2-3, with 7 bases fitting TRBD1. Per the germline V gene, CDR1 is SGHVS and CDR2 is FQNEAQ. V was clipped by 6 bases and J by 2 bases; unmatched bases: 8. CDR3 length: 15 residues. In DNA, the CDR3 is TGTGCCAGCAGTACCTACAGGGGATTCACAGATACGCAGTATTTT. Translating it yields CASSTYRGFTDTQYF.

This clonotype was recorded many times. The CDR3 DNA follows: TGTGCCAGCAGCCTTACAGGGTACGAGCAGTACTTC. Its translation: CASSLTGYEQYF. The chain carries TRBV11-2 and TRBJ2-7, with D tentatively TRBD1 (6 bases). This CDR3 is 12 amino acids long. Trimming left V 5 bases short and J 4 bases short, with 9 bases between. Germline V lookup: CDR1 SGHAT, CDR2 FQNNGV. The full variable domain, completed using reference TRBV11-2 and TRBJ2-7, is EAGVAQSPRYKIIEKRQSVAFWCNPISGHATLYWYQQILGQGPKLLIQFQNNGVVDDSQLPKDRFSAERLKGVDSTLKIQPAKLEDSAVYLCASSLTGYEQYFGPGTRLTVT.

Ten or more counts support this clonotype. J is TRBJ2-1 and V is TRBV5-1, with 8 bases fitting TRBD2. V trimming: 3 bases; J trimming: 0 bases; junction bases outside the gene matches: 2. The length of the CDR3 is 15 residues. Germline V gene data show CDR1 as SGHRS and CDR2 as YFSETQ. The CDR3 region has the DNA TGCGCCAGCAGCTACAGCGGGAGCTCCTACAATGAGCAGTTCTTC. Protein: CASSYSGSSYNEQFF.

This clonotype has ten or more counts. The gene calls are TRBV20-1 and TRBJ2-1; a weak D match, TRBD1 (6 bases). The CDR3 is made up of 14 amino acids. The germline CDR1 and CDR2 sequences are DFQATT and SNEGSKA (reference sequence). In nucleotides, the CDR3 is TGCAGCCTCCGAAGGGGGTCCTCCTACAATGAGCAGTTCTTC. Its protein product is CSLRRGSSYNEQFF.

This clonotype was found many times. The rearrangement joins TRBV9 to TRBJ2-5; D may be TRBD2 (6 bases). This CDR3 comprises 13 residues. Trimming removed 0 bases from V and 11 bases from J, with 14 bases in between. The germline CDR1 and CDR2 sequences are SGDLS and YYNGEE. CDR3 amino acids: CASSVGGGDRQYF. Here the CDR3 DNA reads TGTGCCAGCAGCGTAGGCGGAGGGGATCGACAGTACTTC.

Ten or more counts support this clonotype. The V and J genes are TRBV5-1 and TRBJ1-4, with TRBD1 as a possible D gene (6 bases). The CDR3 totals 14 residues. Trimming pared 4 bases from V and 8 bases from J, leaving 15 bases between. The germline CDR1 and CDR2 sequences are SGHRS and YFSETQ. The CDR3 coding sequence is TGCGCCAGCAGCCGACCCGGACAGTCGGAAAAACTGTTTTTT. It translates to CASSRPGQSEKLFF.

There are many counts of this clonotype. The V and J genes are TRBV9 and TRBJ2-2; no definite D call. V was cut by 0 bases and J by 0 bases, with 9 bases left in between. Germline V gene data show CDR1 as SGDLS and CDR2 as YYNGEE. CDR3 length equals 16 residues. CDR3 sequence: CASSVADLANTGELFF. CDR3 DNA: TGTGCCAGCAGCGTAGCCGACCTAGCGAACACCGGGGAGCTGTTTTTT.

This clonotype was seen a few times. This sequence joins TRBV7-2 and TRBJ2-1; TRBD1 matches at 8 bases. Trimming at V came to 5 bases and at J to 8 bases, leaving 8 bases not matched to a gene. Germline V gene lookup returns CDR1 SGHTA and CDR2 FQGNSA. The CDR3 covers 14 residues. CDR3 nucleotides: TGTGCCAGCAGCCCGGGACAGGCTGGTGATGAGCAGTTCTTC. It yields the protein CASSPGQAGDEQFF.